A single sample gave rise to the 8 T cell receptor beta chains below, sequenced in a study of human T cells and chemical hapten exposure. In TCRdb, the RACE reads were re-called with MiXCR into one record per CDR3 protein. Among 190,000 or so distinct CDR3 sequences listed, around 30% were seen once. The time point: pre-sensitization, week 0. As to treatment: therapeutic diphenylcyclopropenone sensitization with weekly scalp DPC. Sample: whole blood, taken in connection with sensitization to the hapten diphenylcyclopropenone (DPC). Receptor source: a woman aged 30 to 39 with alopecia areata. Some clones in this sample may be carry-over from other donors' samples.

The CDR3 coding sequence is TGTGCCAGTAGTTCCCGGAGGGTGGGAGGGCATCAGCCCCAGCATTTT. Translated, it gives CASSSRRVGGHQPQHF. V usage is TRBV19 and J usage is TRBJ1-5; no clear D gene. CDR3 length: 16 residues. Germline CDR1 LNHDA, CDR2 SQIVND (reference sequence). Trimming took off 5 bases at V and 5 bases at J, with 19 bases between the two ends.

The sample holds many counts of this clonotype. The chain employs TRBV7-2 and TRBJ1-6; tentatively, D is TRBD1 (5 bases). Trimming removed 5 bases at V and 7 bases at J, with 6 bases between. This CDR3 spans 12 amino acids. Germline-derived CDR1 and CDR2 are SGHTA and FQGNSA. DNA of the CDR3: TGTGCCAGCAGCCGACAGAATTCACCCCTCCACTTT. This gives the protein CASSRQNSPLHF.

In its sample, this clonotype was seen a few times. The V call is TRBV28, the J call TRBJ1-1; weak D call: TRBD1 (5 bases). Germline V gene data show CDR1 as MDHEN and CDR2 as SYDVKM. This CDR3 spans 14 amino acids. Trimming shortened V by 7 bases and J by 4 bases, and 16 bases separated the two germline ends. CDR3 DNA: TGTGCCAGCACCCCAACGGGGGGAAGCACTGAAGCTTTCTTT. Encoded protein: CASTPTGGSTEAFF.

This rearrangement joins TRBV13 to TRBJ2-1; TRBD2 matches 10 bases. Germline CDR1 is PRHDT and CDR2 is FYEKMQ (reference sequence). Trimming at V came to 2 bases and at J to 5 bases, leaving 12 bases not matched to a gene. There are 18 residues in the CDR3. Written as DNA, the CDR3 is TGTGCCAGCAGCTTAACGGTCGCGCTAGCGGGAGAGAACAATGAGCAGTTCTTC. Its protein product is CASSLTVALAGENNEQFF.

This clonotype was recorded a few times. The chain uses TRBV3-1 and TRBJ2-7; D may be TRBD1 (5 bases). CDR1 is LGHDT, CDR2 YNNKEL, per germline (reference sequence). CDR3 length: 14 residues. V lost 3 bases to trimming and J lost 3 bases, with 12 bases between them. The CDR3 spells CASSHSDSNYEQYF. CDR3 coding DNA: TGTGCCAGCAGCCATTCAGACAGTAACTACGAGCAGTACTTC.

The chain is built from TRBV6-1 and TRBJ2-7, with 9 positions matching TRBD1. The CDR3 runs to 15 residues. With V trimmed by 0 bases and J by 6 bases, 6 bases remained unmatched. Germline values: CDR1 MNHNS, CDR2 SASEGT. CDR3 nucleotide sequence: TGTGCCAGCAGTGAAGCGGGGACAGGGATTGGCGAGCAGTACTTC. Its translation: CASSEAGTGIGEQYF.

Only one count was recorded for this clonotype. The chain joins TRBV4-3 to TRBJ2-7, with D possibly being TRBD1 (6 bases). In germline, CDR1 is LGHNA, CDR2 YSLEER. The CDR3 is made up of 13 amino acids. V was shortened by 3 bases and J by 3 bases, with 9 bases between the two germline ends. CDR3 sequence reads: CASSQYRDYEQYF. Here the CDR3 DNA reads TGCGCCAGCAGCCAGTACAGGGACTACGAGCAGTACTTC.

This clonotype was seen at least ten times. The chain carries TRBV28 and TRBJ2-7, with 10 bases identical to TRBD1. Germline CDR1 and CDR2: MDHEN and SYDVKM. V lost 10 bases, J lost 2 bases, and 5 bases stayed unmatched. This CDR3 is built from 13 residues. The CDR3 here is CAIGTGAAYEQYF. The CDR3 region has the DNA TGTGCCATCGGGACAGGGGCAGCCTACGAGCAGTACTTC.